What follows are 20 T cell receptor beta chains derived from one specimen sequenced in a study of shared clonotypes between healthy human individuals. Using immunoSEQ multiplex PCR, the repertoire was profiled, and TCRdb retains in-frame clones only, with some absent. The sample lists some 2,000,000 clones, approximately 94% occurring once. Terminally differentiated effector memory CD45RA+ cells were excluded from the naive CD8 cells, which were CD45RO-negative and positively selected for CCR7. The sequencing input was naive CD8+ T cells sorted from blood. Receptors were obtained from a man aged 18 to 30 in good health.

This clone was recorded once. V is TRBV10-3 and J is TRBJ2-7; 11 nucleotides agree with TRBD2. The CDR3 covers 14 residues. V trimming: 8 bases; J trimming: 3 bases; junction bases outside the gene matches: 6. Germline V gene data show CDR1 as ENHRY and CDR2 as SYGVKD. The CDR3 coding sequence is TGTGCCATCCAGGGGACTAGCGGTTTCTACGAGCAGTACTTC. This translates into CAIQGTSGFYEQYF.

This sequence joins TRBV4-1 and TRBJ2-7; possibly TRBD1 for D (6 bases). V was clipped by 5 bases and J by 3 bases, with 14 bases between them. The CDR3 covers 14 residues. Per germline, CDR1 MGHRA and CDR2 YSYEKL. As DNA, the CDR3 is TGCGCCAGCAGCGACGAAAACAGGGTCTACGAGCAGTACTTC. This encodes CASSDENRVYEQYF.

The gene calls are TRBV30 and TRBJ1-3, with a weak D call TRBD1 (5 bases). Trimming removed 1 base from V and 4 bases from J, with 14 bases in between. This CDR3 contains 15 residues. Germline CDR1 is GTSNPN and CDR2 is SVGIG (reference sequence). For the CDR3, the DNA is TGTGCCTGGAGTGGTGACAGCCAGATAGGAAACACCATATATTTT. As protein: CAWSGDSQIGNTIYF.

This sequence joins TRBV6-1 and TRBJ2-7, with D unclear. The germline V gene encodes CDR1 MNHNS and CDR2 SASEGT. This CDR3 spans 12 amino acids. The V and J ends lost 2 bases and 12 bases respectively, with 14 bases between them. The CDR3 DNA sequence: TGTGCCAGCAGTGAAATGGAGAACACGGTGTACTTC. This encodes CASSEMENTVYF.

The chain has TRBV4-3 and TRBJ2-7; 9 nucleotides match TRBD1. After removal of 4 bases from V and 5 bases from J, the junction contained 6 bases not matched to a gene. CDR1 is LGHNA and CDR2 is YSLEER in the germline V gene. The CDR3 totals 14 residues. The CDR3 loop reads CASSPGQGRDEQYF. For the CDR3, the DNA is TGCGCCAGCAGCCCAGGACAGGGGAGAGACGAGCAGTACTTC.

As for this clone: Other DNA sequences of this sample code for an identical CDR3. This chain uses TRBV5-6 with TRBJ1-6; no firm D call. The germline V gene has CDR1 SGHDT and CDR2 YYEEEE. Trimming cost V 0 bases and J 9 bases, with 10 bases left between them. The CDR3 is made up of 14 amino acids. Here the CDR3 reads CASSLGGIGSPLHF. The CDR3 bases are TGTGCCAGCAGCTTGGGAGGCATCGGTTCACCCCTCCACTTT.

The V call is TRBV6-6, the J call TRBJ1-4, with TRBD1 matching 8 bases. The CDR3 totals 16 residues. CDR1 MNHNY and CDR2 SVGAGI come from the germline V gene (reference sequence). Unmatched junction bases numbered 10, after V lost 2 bases and J lost 8 bases. The CDR3 DNA follows: TGTGCCAGCAGTTACGGGGGACAGGCTACGGGCGAAAAACTGTTTTTT. Residues: CASSYGGQATGEKLFF.

This chain uses TRBV11-2 with TRBJ2-7, with TRBD2 identical over 7 bases. This CDR3 contains 15 residues. Germline loops: CDR1 SGHAT, CDR2 FQNNGV. The V segment lost 4 bases and the J segment 0 bases; nucleotides outside the gene matches: 6. CDR3 in DNA: TGTGCCAGCAGCTCCCGGGACTACCCCTCCTACGAGCAGTACTTC. Translated: CASSSRDYPSYEQYF. The entire variable domain, with the rest obtained from reference TRBV11-2 and TRBJ2-7, is as follows: EAGVAQSPRYKIIEKRQSVAFWCNPISGHATLYWYQQILGQGPKLLIQFQNNGVVDDSQLPKDRFSAERLKGVDSTLKIQPAKLEDSAVYLCASSSRDYPSYEQYFGPGTRLTVT.

This clone was recorded only once. The chain uses TRBV28 and TRBJ2-7; tentatively, D is TRBD1 (7 bases). Germline CDR1 reads MDHEN; CDR2 reads SYDVKM. The CDR3 has 15 residues. V shed 6 bases and J shed 0 bases, with 15 bases lying between them. The CDR3 region has the DNA TGTGCCAGCAGCCGCGGGACAGAGGGCTCCTACGAGCAGTACTTC. Translated, it gives CASSRGTEGSYEQYF. Full variable domain (missing parts from reference TRBV28 and TRBJ2-7): DVKVTQSSRYLVKRTGEKVFLECVQDMDHENMFWYRQDPGLGLRLIYFSYDVKMKEKGDIPEGYSVSREKKERFSLILESASTNQTSMYLCASSRGTEGSYEQYFGPGTRLTVT.

This clone has more than one count but fewer than ten. Other nucleotide sequences in the sample specify the same CDR3. The chain carries TRBV4-3 and TRBJ1-1, with D hard to call. The CDR3 extends over 14 amino acids. V lost 1 base and J lost 1, with 7 bases in between. Germline V gene sequence: CDR1 LGHNA, CDR2 YSLEER. CDR3 sequence reads: CASSQVEGNTEAFF. CDR3 coding DNA: TGCGCCAGCAGCCAAGTGGAGGGGAACACTGAAGCTTTCTTT.

CDR3 nucleotides: TGTGCCAGCAGCCCCTGGGACGGTAAGGATACGCAGTATTTT. As protein: CASSPWDGKDTQYF. J is TRBJ2-3 and V is TRBV9, with D perhaps TRBD1 or TRBD2 (5 bases each). Germline CDR1 SGDLS, CDR2 YYNGEE. The CDR3 is made up of 14 amino acids. The ends were cut back, 4 bases at V and 6 bases at J, with 15 bases in the middle.

This clone was observed a single time. This chain connects TRBV13 to TRBJ1-1; 9 nucleotides align to TRBD1. CDR1 is PRHDT, CDR2 FYEKMQ, per germline (reference sequence). There are 14 residues in the CDR3. Unmatched junction bases numbered 4, after V lost 0 bases and J lost 8 bases. CDR3 loop: CASSLGLTGGEAFF. The CDR3 DNA follows: TGTGCCAGCAGCTTAGGCTTGACAGGGGGGGAAGCTTTCTTT.

Remarks on this clone: The same CDR3 is also encoded by other DNA sequences in this sample. CDR3 bases: TGTGCCAGCAGCGCAGGACTGGGCTACGAGCAGTACTTC. It translates to CASSAGLGYEQYF. This chain uses TRBV9 with TRBJ2-7; TRBD2 might be the D (5 bases). The length of the CDR3 is 13 residues. Germline CDR1 is SGDLS and CDR2 is YYNGEE. The V and J ends lost 3 bases and 3 bases respectively, with 10 bases between them.

The chain recombines TRBV28 with TRBJ2-7; 8 bases are shared with TRBD1. The junction had 10 bases not matched to a gene; V was cut back by 10 bases and J by 2 bases. The CDR3 totals 14 residues. CDR1 MDHEN and CDR2 SYDVKM come from the germline V gene. Here the CDR3 DNA reads TGTGCCACCAAACGGGGGACAGGTACCTACGAGCAGTACTTC. It yields the protein CATKRGTGTYEQYF.

This clone occurred once. The J gene is TRBJ2-2, the V gene TRBV7-6; D gene ambiguous. This CDR3 is built from 12 residues. Trimming took 8 bases from V and 3 from J, leaving 7 bases between them. Germline V lookup: CDR1 SGHVS, CDR2 FNYEAQ. Written as DNA, the CDR3 is TGTGCCAGCTCCGGCTACACCGGGGAGCTGTTTTTT. Translation: CASSGYTGELFF. The full variable domain, its missing parts supplied by reference TRBV7-6 and TRBJ2-2, is GAGVSQSPRYKVTKRGQDVALRCDPISGHVSLYWYRQALGQGPEFLTYFNYEAQQDKSGLPNDRFSAERPEGSISTLTIQRTEQRDSAMYRCASSGYTGELFFGEGSRLTVL.

The genes are TRBV6-1 and TRBJ1-2; 10 bases agree with TRBD1. V shed 4 bases and J 5 bases; nucleotides not matched to a gene: 7. Germline lookup yields CDR1 MNHNS and CDR2 SASEGT. The CDR3 runs 15 residues. In DNA, the CDR3 is TGTGCCAGCAGTGCGACGACAGGGGGCCGATATGGCTACACCTTC. Translation gives CASSATTGGRYGYTF.

The chain is built from TRBV9 and TRBJ2-3, with D possibly being TRBD2 (6 bases). The CDR3 has 18 residues. Germline lookup yields CDR1 SGDLS and CDR2 YYNGEE. The V and J ends lost 0 bases and 2 bases respectively, with 19 bases between them. The CDR3 region has the DNA TGTGCCAGCAGCGTAGAGGGGAATTGGGGGGATGACACAGATACGCAGTATTTT. It codes for CASSVEGNWGDDTDTQYF.

CDR3 sequence reads: CAIRAGGGNTEAFF. CDR3 DNA: TGTGCCATCAGGGCTGGGGGCGGAAACACTGAAGCTTTCTTT. The chain joins TRBV10-3 to TRBJ1-1, with a weak D call TRBD1 (6 bases). V lost 6 bases to trimming and J lost 2 bases, with 13 bases between them. Germline V lookup: CDR1 ENHRY, CDR2 SYGVKD. The CDR3 extends over 14 amino acids.

This clone was counted once. The CDR3 sequence is CASSSQGNEAFF. DNA for the CDR3: TGTGCCAGCAGCTCTCAGGGGAATGAAGCTTTCTTT. This chain connects TRBV11-2 to TRBJ1-1; TRBD1 is a possible D gene (6 bases). The CDR3 covers 12 residues. Trimming shortened V by 4 bases and J by 7 bases, and 10 bases separated the two germline ends. Germline V gives CDR1 SGHAT, CDR2 FQNNGV.

The chain joins TRBV2 to TRBJ2-7; 7 bases fit TRBD1. CDR3 size: 13 residues. Germline V gene data show CDR1 as SNHLY and CDR2 as FYNNEI. V was clipped by 6 bases and J by 2 bases; unmatched bases: 4. CDR3 protein: CASSDRDTYEQYF. The CDR3 DNA reads TGTGCCAGCAGCGACAGGGATACCTACGAGCAGTACTTC.